This T cell receptor (beta chain) was captured in a study of cytomegalovirus exposure and HLA in healthy donors. PCR employed 60 Vbeta and 13 Jbeta primers. Here immunoSEQ multiplex PCR was the method, and the copy in TCRdb shows in-frame clones only, minus some. In the table there are 130,000 or so clones, 60% to 80% of which are singletons. V was cut by 1 base and J by 6 bases, with 25 bases left in between. The CDR3 contains 19 residues. CDR1 is SGHTA and CDR2 is FQGTGA in the germline V gene. Donors likely had unrecorded immune exposures despite being nominally healthy when sampled. The sequenced material came from PBMCs. This sequence joins TRBV7-3 and TRBJ2-1; possible D gene TRBD2, 5 bases. This clonotype was sampled from a female donor in good health and CMV-seronegative. The CDR3 DNA sequence: TGTGCCAGCAGCTTAAAATCCACGGGATCGCTAGCCGTTCTCAATGAGCAGTTCTTC. The encoded protein is CASSLKSTGSLAVLNEQFF. Combining the CDR3 with reference TRBV7-3 and TRBJ2-1 gives the whole variable domain GAGVSQTPSNKVTEKGKYVELRCDPISGHTALYWYRQSLGQGPEFLIYFQGTGAADDSGLPNDRFFAVRPEGSVSTLKIQRTERGDSAVYLCASSLKSTGSLAVLNEQFFGPGTRLTVL.